This note documents a single T cell receptor (beta chain) sequence. Its target is unknown. The protocol was immunoSEQ multiplex PCR, while the TCRdb copy is restricted to in-frame clones and leaves out a portion. The sample gives about 150,000 clones, about 87% of which show up once; 6.2% is in the top ten. The data derive from a study of cytomegalovirus exposure and HLA in healthy donors. Study-wide context: The platform used for the 120 or so validation repertoires matched that of the approximately 670 first-cohort repertoires, a later analysis reported. Whole-study results and caveats: Both high specificity and high sensitivity reportedly marked the classifier's diagnosis of cytomegalovirus status.

CDR3 length: 15 amino acids. Germline V gene data show CDR1 as LNHDA and CDR2 as SQIVND (reference sequence). V lost 4 bases, J lost 6 bases, and 7 bases stayed unmatched. The specimen was PBMCs. This sequence was found in a woman aged 25 to 39 in good health and CMV-seropositive. The chain carries TRBV19 and TRBJ1-5, with 9 bases lining up with TRBD1. DNA for the CDR3: TGTGCCAGTAGTACCTTACAGGGGGCAGCTCAGCCCCAGCATTTT. Its protein is CASSTLQGAAQPQHF.